The next 11 T cell receptor beta chains were all read from a single sample in a study of OX40 agonist ivuxolimab in advanced cancers. Sequencing used immunoSEQ multiplex PCR; TCRdb keeps in-frame clones, though not all of them. Here the sample spans some 87,000 clones, 75% to 95% being singletons. This sample comprised CD4+ or CD8+ T cells sorted from blood, obtained in a trial of the OX40 agonist ivuxolimab. Receptors originate from an adult with an advanced solid tumor such as melanoma, head and neck, liver or kidney cancer.

This clone was detected only once. The genes are TRBV4-1 and TRBJ2-3, with D possibly TRBD2 on 5 matching bases. This CDR3 comprises 14 residues. Germline V lookup: CDR1 MGHRA, CDR2 YSYEKL. V was cut by 5 bases and J by 3 bases, with 12 bases left in between. The CDR3 DNA is TGCGCCAGCAGCTGGCGGCTAGCTACAGATACGCAGTATTTT. Translated, it gives CASSWRLATDTQYF.

This clone was picked up one time. The rearrangement joins TRBV28 to TRBJ1-1; a possible D gene is TRBD1 (5 bases). CDR1 MDHEN and CDR2 SYDVKM come from the germline V gene. The CDR3 length is 12 residues. V was shortened by 7 bases and J by 2 bases, with 8 bases between the two germline ends. CDR3 sequence: CASTGFNTEAFF. In DNA form, the CDR3 reads TGTGCCAGCACAGGGTTCAACACTGAAGCTTTCTTT. Looking up the rest from reference TRBV28 and TRBJ1-1 gives the full variable domain: DVKVTQSSRYLVKRTGEKVFLECVQDMDHENMFWYRQDPGLGLRLIYFSYDVKMKEKGDIPEGYSVSREKKERFSLILESASTNQTSMYLCASTGFNTEAFFGQGTRLTVV.

V is TRBV5-5 and J is TRBJ1-5; no clear D gene. The CDR3 contains 14 residues. The V and J ends lost 4 bases and 6 bases respectively, with 14 bases between them. Germline V gives CDR1 SGHKS, CDR2 YYEKEE (reference sequence). This chain's CDR3 is CASSRAPVGQPQHF. CDR3 sequence (DNA): TGTGCCAGCAGCCGGGCCCCGGTGGGTCAGCCCCAGCATTTT.

The gene calls are TRBV5-4 and TRBJ1-1, with D maybe TRBD1 (5 bases). Per the germline V gene, CDR1 is SGHNT and CDR2 is YYREEE (reference sequence). This CDR3 is 15 amino acids long. V dropped 0 bases and J dropped 4 bases, with 13 bases sitting between them. CDR3 sequence: CASSLGGGFGTEAFF. The CDR3 nucleotides are TGTGCCAGCAGCTTGGGCGGGGGATTTGGCACTGAAGCTTTCTTT. Full variable domain (remainder filled in from reference TRBV5-4 and TRBJ1-1): ETGVTQSPTHLIKTRGQQVTLRCSSQSGHNTVSWYQQALGQGPQFIFQYYREEENGRGNFPPRFSGLQFPNYSSELNVNALELDDSALYLCASSLGGGFGTEAFFGQGTRLTVV.

The chain employs TRBV2 and TRBJ1-4; possible D gene TRBD1, 5 bases. Germline CDR1 SNHLY, CDR2 FYNNEI. The CDR3 covers 14 residues. V was trimmed by 6 bases and J by 0 bases, leaving 8 bases between them. The CDR3 nucleotides read TGTGCCAGCAGGGGGACGGCAACTAATGAAAAACTGTTTTTT. As protein: CASRGTATNEKLFF.

This clone was seen more than once but under ten times. The chain employs TRBV18 and TRBJ1-1; possibly TRBD1 for D (5 bases). V was shortened by 1 base and J by 6 bases, with 9 bases between the two germline ends. Germline values: CDR1 KGHSH, CDR2 LQKENI. The CDR3 extends over 13 amino acids. CDR3 DNA: TGTGCCAGCTCACCACTGGGGACCTCTGAAGCTTTCTTT. This translates into CASSPLGTSEAFF.

The chain is built from TRBV6-5 and TRBJ2-7; TRBD1 aligns across 7 bases. The CDR3 extends over 13 amino acids. V shed 6 bases, J shed 3 bases, and the junction held 5 bases outside the gene matches. Germline V gene data show CDR1 as MNHEY and CDR2 as SVGAGI. The CDR3 nucleotides read TGTGCCAGCAGCCTGGGACAGATCTACGAGCAGTACTTC. It is translated as CASSLGQIYEQYF.

DNA for the CDR3: TGTGCCAGCAGCGTAGGTCAGAGATCCTACGAGCAGTACTTC. Amino acid sequence: CASSVGQRSYEQYF. The chain employs TRBV9 and TRBJ2-7; D remains unclear. CDR1 is SGDLS, CDR2 YYNGEE, per germline. This CDR3 has 14 amino acids. The V end lost 0 bases, the J end lost 1 base, and 8 bases lay between the germline ends. The full variable domain, completed using reference TRBV9 and TRBJ2-7, is DSGVTQTPKHLITATGQRVTLRCSPRSGDLSVYWYQQSLDQGLQFLIQYYNGEERAKGNILERFSAQQFPDLHSELNLSSLELGDSALYFCASSVGQRSYEQYFGPGTRLTVT.

The rearrangement uses TRBV10-3 and TRBJ2-1, with D perhaps matching TRBD2 (7 bases). Trimming stripped 8 bases from V and 12 bases from J, with 14 bases between. The germline CDR1 and CDR2 sequences are ENHRY and SYGVKD. This CDR3 contains 11 residues. Here the CDR3 reads CAIGGGEGQFF. CDR3 DNA: TGTGCCATCGGAGGGGGGGAAGGGCAGTTCTTC.

The chain uses TRBV4-1 and TRBJ2-7; D unresolved. This CDR3 is 13 amino acids long. CDR1 is MGHRA, CDR2 YSYEKL, per germline. Deletions cut 4 bases from V and 5 bases from J, with 12 bases between. The DNA for the CDR3 is TGCGCCAGCAGCCCGAGGTCGTTTGACGAGCAGTACTTC. Its translation: CASSPRSFDEQYF.

This chain connects TRBV14 to TRBJ1-3; D not resolved. From germline, CDR1 is SGHDN and CDR2 FVKESK. V was trimmed by 4 bases and J by 4 bases, leaving 5 bases between them. The CDR3 spans 12 residues. The CDR3 nucleotides read TGTGCCAGCAGCCCCTCAGGAAACACCATATATTTT. It codes for CASSPSGNTIYF.